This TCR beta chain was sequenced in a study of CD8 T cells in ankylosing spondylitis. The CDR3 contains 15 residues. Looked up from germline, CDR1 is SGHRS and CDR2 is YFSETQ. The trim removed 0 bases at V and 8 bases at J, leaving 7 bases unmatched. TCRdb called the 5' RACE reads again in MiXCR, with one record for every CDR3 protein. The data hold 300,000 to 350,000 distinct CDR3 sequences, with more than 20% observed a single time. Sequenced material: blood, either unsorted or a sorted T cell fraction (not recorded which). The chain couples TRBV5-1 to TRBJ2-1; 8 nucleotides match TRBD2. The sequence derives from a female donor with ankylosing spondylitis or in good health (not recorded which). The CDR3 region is CASSLDSGRVYEQFF. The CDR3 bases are TGCGCCAGCAGCTTGGACAGCGGGAGAGTGTATGAGCAGTTCTTC. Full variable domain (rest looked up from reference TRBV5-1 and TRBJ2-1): KAGVTQTPRYLIKTRGQQVTLSCSPISGHRSVSWYQQTPGQGLQFLFEYFSETQRNKGNFPGRFSGRQFSNSRSEMNVSTLELGDSALYLCASSLDSGRVYEQFFGPGTRLTVL.